This TCR beta chain was found in a study of quantifying T cell responses using KT2 cells. Study background: Reverse transcription used primers in the TCR alpha and beta constant regions.

Each cDNA got a UMI-containing oligo ligated at its 3' end. The first PCR ran 3 to 5 cycles with an equimolar RC1.1 and RC1.2 beta primer mix. TCRdb re-analysed the UMI-ligation and nested PCR reads in MiXCR, keeping a single row per CDR3 protein. The sample includes tens of thousands of distinct CDR3 sequences, under 14% of them seen just once. Germline loops: CDR1 MNHEY, CDR2 SMNVEV (reference sequence). Deletions cut 6 bases from V and 0 bases from J, with 12 bases between. The CDR3 is 14 amino acids. At least ten counts were recorded for this clonotype. Its antigen is not identified. A range of KT2-to-PBMC ratios was made using fixed PBMC numbers. Study-wide results and limits: KT2 clone alpha and beta sequence counts scaled linearly with input KT2 cell number.

Sequencing was carried out using PBMCs spiked with cells of the T cell clone KT2. This sequence originates from a human donor. The J gene is TRBJ2-7, the V gene TRBV27, with D perhaps TRBD1 or TRBD2 (5 bases each). The CDR3 DNA sequence: TGTGCCAGCAGCCGGGACGGGTACTCCTACGAGCAGTACTTC. Amino acid sequence: CASSRDGYSYEQYF.